This T cell receptor (beta chain) was sequenced during a study of prognosis after radiotherapy for stage I lung cancer. Study-wide context: In this cohort, every patient with non-small cell lung cancer was regarded as medically inoperable.

The CDR3 contains 16 residues. The germline V gene has CDR1 SGDLS and CDR2 YYNGEE. The V end lost 3 bases, the J end lost 0 bases, and 15 bases lay between the germline ends. This clonotype was picked up many times. Antigen unknown. The study's findings and limits: When patients developed distant metastases, their Shannon entropy after stereotactic body radiation therapy was lower. In the expanded TCR clones, tumor specificity was not determined.

Template was genomic DNA; TCR beta CDR3 amplified in two multiplex PCR rounds. With primers specific to each TRBV and TRBJ gene, the first-round PCR was performed. MiXCR, run by TCRdb on the multiplex PCR reads, gives a single entry per CDR3 protein. The sample consists of around 13,000 distinct CDR3 sequences, 25% to 30% of them appearing once. Two separate time points each saw a draw of about 6 milliliters of peripheral blood. This specimen consisted of PBMCs, obtained before or after stereotactic body radiation therapy (not recorded which). The chain couples TRBV9 to TRBJ2-5; the D gene is possibly TRBD2 (6 bases). This receptor was identified in a donor over 45 with non-small cell lung cancer. CDR3 bases: TGTGCCAGCAGCGCCAGACTAGATCCCGACCAAGAGACCCAGTACTTC. Its protein is CASSARLDPDQETQYF.